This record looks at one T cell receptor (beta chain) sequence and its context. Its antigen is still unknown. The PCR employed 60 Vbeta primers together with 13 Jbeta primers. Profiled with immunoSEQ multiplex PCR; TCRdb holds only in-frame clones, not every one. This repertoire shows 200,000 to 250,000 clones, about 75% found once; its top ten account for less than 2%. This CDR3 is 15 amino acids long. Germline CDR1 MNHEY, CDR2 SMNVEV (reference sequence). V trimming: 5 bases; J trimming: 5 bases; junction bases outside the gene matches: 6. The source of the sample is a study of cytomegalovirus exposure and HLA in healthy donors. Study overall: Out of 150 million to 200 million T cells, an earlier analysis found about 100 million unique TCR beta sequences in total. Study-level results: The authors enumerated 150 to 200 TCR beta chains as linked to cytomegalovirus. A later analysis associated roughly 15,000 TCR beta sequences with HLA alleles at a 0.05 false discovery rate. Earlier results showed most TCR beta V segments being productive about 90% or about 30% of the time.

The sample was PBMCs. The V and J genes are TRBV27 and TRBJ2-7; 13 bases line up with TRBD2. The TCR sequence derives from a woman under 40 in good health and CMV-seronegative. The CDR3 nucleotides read TGTGCCAGCAGTCCGACTAGCGGGAGGCTTAACGAGCAGTACTTC. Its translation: CASSPTSGRLNEQYF.